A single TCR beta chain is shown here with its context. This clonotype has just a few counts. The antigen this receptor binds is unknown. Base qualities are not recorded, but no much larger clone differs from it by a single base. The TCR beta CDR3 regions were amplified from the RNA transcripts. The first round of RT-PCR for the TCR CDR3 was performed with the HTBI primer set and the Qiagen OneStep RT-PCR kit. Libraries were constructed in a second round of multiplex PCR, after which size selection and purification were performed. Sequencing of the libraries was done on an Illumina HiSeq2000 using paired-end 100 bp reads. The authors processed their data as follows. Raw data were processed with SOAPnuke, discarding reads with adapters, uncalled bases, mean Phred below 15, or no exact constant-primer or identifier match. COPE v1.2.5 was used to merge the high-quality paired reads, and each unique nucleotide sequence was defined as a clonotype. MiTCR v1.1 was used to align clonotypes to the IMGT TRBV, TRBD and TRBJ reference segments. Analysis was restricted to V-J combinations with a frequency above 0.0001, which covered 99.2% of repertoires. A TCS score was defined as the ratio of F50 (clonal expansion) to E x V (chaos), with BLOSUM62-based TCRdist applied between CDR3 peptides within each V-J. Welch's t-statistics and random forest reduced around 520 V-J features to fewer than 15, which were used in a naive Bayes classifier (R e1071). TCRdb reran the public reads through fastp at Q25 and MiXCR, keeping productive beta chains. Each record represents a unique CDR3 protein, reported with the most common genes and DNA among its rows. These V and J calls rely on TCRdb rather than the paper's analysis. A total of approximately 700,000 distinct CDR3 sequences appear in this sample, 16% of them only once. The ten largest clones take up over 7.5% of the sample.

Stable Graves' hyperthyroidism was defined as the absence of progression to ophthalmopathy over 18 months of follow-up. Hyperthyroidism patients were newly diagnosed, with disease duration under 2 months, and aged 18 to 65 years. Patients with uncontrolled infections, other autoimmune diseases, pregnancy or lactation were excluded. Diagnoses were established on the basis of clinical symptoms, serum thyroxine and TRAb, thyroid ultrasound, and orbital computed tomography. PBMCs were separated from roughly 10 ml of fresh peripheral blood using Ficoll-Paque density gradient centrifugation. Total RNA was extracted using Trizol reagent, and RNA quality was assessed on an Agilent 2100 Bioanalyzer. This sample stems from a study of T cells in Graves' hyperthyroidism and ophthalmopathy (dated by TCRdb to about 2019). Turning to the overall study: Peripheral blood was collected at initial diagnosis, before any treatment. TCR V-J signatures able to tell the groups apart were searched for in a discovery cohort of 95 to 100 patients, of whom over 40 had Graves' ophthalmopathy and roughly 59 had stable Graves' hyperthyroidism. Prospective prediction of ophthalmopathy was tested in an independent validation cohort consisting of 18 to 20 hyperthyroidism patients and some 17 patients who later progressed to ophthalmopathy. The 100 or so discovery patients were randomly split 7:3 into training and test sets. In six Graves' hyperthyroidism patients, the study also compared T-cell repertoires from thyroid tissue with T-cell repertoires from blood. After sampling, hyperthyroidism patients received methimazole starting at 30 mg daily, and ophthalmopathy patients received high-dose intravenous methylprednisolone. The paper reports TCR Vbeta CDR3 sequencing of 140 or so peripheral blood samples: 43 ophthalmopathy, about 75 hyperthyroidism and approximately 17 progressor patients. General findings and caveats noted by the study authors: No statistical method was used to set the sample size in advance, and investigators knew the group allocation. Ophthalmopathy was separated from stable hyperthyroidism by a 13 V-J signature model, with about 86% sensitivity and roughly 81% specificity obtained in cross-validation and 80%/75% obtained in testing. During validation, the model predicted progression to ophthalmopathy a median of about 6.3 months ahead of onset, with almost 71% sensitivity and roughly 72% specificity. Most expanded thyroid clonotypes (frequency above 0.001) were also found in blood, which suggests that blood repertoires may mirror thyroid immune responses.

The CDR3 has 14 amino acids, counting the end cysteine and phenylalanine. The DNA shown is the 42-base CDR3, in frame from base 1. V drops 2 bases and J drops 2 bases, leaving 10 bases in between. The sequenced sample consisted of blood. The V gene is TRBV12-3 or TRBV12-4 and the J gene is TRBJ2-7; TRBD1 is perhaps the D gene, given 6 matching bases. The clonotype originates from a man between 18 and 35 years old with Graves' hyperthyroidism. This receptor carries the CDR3 CASSLLPGAYEQYF. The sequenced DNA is TGTGCCAGCAGTTTATTGCCAGGGGCCTACGAGCAGTACTTC.